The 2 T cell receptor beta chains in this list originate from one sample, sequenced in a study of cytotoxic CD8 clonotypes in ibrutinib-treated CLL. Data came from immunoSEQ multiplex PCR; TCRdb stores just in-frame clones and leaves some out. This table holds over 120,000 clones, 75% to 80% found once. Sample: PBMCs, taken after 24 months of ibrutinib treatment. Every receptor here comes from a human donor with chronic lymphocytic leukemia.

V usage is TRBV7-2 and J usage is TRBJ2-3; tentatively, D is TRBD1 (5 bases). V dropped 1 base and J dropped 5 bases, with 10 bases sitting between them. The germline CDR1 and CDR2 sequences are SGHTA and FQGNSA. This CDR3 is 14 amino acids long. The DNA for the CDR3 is TGTGCCAGCAGCTTAGAGTGGGGCGGAGATACGCAGTATTTT. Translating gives CASSLEWGGDTQYF.

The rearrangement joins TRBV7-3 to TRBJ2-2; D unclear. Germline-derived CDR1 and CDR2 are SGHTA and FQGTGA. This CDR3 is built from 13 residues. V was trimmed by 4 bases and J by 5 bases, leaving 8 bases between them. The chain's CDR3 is CASSSRVTGELFF. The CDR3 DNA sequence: TGTGCCAGCAGCTCCCGGGTTACCGGGGAGCTGTTTTTT.